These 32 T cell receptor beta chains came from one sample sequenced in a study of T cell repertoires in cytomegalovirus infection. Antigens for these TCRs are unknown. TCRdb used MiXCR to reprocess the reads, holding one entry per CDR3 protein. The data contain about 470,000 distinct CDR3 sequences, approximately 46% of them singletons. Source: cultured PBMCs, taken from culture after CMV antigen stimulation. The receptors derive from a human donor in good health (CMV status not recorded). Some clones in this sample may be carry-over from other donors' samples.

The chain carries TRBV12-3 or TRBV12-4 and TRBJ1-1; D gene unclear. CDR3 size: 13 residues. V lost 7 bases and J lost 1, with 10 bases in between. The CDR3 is CASTLHENTEAFF. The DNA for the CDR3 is TGTGCCAGCACCCTACACGAGAACACTGAAGCTTTCTTT.

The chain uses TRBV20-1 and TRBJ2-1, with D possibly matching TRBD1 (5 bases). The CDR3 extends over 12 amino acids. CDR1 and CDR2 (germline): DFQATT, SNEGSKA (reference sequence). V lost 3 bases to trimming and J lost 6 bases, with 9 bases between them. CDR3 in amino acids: CSASQGFNEQFF. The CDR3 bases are TGCAGTGCTAGTCAGGGTTTCAATGAGCAGTTCTTC.

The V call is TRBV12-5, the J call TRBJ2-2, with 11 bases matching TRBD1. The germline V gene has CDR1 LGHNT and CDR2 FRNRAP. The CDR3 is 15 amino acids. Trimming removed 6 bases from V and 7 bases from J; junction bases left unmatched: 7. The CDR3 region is CASGPGQGANGELFF. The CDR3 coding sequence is TGTGCTAGTGGCCCTGGACAGGGGGCTAACGGGGAGCTGTTTTTT.

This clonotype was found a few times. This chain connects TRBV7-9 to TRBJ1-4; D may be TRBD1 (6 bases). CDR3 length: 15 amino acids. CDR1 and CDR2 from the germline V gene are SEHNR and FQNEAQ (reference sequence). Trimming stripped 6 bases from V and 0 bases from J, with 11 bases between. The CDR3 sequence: CASRISGATNEKLFF. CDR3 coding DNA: TGTGCCAGCAGGATATCAGGGGCAACTAATGAAAAACTGTTTTTT.

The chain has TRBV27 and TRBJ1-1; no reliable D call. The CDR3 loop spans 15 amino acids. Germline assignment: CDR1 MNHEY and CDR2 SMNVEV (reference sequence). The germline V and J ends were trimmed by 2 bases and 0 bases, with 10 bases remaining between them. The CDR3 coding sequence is TGTGCCAGCAGTTTACGGGGAGGGATGAACACTGAAGCTTTCTTT. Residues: CASSLRGGMNTEAFF.

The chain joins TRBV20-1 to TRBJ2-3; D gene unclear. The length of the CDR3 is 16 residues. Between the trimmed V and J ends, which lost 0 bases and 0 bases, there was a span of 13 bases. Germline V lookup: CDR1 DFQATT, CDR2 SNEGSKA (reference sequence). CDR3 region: CSARDGGVKSTDTQYF. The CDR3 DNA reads TGCAGTGCTAGAGATGGCGGAGTAAAAAGCACAGATACGCAGTATTTT.

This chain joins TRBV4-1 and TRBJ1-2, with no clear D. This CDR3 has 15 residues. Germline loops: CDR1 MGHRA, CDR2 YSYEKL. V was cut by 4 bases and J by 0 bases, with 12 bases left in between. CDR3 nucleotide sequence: TGCGCCAGCAGCCGTCGTTATTCGGCTAACTATGGCTACACCTTC. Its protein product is CASSRRYSANYGYTF.

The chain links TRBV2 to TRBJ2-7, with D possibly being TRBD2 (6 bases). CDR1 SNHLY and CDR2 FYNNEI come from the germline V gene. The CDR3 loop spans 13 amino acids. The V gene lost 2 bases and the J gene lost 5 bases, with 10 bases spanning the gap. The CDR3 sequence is CASSEWGEDEQYF. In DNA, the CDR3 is TGTGCCAGCAGTGAATGGGGGGAGGACGAGCAGTACTTC.

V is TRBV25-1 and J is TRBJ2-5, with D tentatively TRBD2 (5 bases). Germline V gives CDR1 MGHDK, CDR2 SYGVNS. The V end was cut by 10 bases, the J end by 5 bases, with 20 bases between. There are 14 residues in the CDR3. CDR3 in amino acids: CATTPSGPAETQYF. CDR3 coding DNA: TGTGCCACCACCCCGAGCGGCCCCGCGGAGACCCAGTACTTC. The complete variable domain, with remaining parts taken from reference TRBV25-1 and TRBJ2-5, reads EADIYQTPRYLVIGTGKKITLECSQTMGHDKMYWYQQDPGMELHLIHYSYGVNSTEKGDLSSESTVSRIRTEHFPLTLESARPSHTSQYLCATTPSGPAETQYFGPGTRLLVL.

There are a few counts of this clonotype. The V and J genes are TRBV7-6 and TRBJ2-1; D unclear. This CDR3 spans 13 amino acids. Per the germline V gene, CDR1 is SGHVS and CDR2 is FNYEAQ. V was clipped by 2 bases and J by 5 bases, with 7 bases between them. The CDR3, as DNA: TGTGCCAGCAGCTTACCAGCGAACAATGAGCAGTTCTTC. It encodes CASSLPANNEQFF.

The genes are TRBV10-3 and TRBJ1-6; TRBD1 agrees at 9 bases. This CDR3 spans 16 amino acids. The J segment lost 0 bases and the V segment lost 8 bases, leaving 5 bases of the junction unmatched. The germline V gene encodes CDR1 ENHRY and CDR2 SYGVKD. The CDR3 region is CAIGTGWSSYNSPLHF. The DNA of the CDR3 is TGTGCCATCGGGACAGGGTGGAGCTCCTATAATTCACCCCTCCACTTT.

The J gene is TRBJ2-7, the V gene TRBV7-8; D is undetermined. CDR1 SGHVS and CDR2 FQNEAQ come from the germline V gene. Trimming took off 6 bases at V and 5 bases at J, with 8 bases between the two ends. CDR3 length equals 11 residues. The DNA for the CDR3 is TGTGCCAGCAGTCCTAAAAACGAGCAGTACTTC. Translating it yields CASSPKNEQYF.

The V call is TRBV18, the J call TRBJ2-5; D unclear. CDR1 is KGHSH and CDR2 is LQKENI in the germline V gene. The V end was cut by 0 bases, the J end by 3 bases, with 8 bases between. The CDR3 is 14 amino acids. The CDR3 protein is CASSPPALEETQYF. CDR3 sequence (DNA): TGTGCCAGCTCACCACCCGCTTTAGAAGAGACCCAGTACTTC.

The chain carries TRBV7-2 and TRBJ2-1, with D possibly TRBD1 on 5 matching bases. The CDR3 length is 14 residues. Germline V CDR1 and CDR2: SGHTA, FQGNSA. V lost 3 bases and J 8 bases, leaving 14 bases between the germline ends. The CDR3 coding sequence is TGTGCCAGCAGCTTCTACAGGCCAACGGATGAGCAGTTCTTC. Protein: CASSFYRPTDEQFF. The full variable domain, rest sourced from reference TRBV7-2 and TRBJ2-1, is GAGVSQSPSNKVTEKGKDVELRCDPISGHTALYWYRQSLGQGLEFLIYFQGNSAPDKSGLPSDRFSAERTGGSVSTLTIQRTQQEDSAVYLCASSFYRPTDEQFFGPGTRLTVL.

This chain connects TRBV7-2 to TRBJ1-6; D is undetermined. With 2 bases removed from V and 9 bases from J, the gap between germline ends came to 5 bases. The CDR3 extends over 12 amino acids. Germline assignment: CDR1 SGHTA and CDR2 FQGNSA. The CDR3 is CASSLQSSPLHF. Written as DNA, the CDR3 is TGTGCCAGCAGCTTACAGTCTTCACCCCTCCACTTT.

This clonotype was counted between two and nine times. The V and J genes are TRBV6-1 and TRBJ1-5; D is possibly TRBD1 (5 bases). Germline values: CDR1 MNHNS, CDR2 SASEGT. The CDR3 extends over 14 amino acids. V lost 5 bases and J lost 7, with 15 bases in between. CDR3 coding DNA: TGTGCCAGCAGTCGGGGACCGTCCGGACAGCCCCAGCATTTT. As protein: CASSRGPSGQPQHF.

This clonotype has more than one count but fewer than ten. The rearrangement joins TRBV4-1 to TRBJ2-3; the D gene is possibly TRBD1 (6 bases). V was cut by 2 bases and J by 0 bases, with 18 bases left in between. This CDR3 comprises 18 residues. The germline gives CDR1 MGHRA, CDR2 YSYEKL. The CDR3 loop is CASSQKENRAASTDTQYF. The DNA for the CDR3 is TGCGCCAGCAGCCAAAAAGAAAACAGGGCGGCGAGCACAGATACGCAGTATTTT.

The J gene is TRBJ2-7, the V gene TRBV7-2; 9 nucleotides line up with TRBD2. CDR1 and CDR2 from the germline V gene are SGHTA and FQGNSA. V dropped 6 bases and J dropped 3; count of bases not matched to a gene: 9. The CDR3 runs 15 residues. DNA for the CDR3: TGTGCCAGCAGTTACAAGCGGGGGGCTCTCTACGAGCAGTACTTC. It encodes CASSYKRGALYEQYF.

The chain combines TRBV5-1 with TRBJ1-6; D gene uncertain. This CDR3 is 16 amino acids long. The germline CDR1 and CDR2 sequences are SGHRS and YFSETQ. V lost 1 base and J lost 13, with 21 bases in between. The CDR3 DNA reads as TGCGCCAGCAGCTTGAAAGCGGGAACAAGGCAGCCGCCCCTCCACTTT. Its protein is CASSLKAGTRQPPLHF.

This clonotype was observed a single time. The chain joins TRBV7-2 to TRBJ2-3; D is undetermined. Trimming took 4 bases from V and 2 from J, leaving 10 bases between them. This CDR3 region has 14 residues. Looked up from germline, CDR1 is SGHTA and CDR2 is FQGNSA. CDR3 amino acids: CASSSDVVTDTQYF. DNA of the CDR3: TGTGCCAGCAGCTCAGATGTAGTCACAGATACGCAGTATTTT.

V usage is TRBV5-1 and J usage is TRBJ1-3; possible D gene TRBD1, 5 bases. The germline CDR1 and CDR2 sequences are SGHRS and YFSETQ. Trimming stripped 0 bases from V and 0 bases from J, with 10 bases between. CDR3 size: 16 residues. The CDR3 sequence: CASSLDRGYSGNTIYF. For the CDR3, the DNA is TGCGCCAGCAGCTTGGATCGGGGGTACTCTGGAAACACCATATATTTT.

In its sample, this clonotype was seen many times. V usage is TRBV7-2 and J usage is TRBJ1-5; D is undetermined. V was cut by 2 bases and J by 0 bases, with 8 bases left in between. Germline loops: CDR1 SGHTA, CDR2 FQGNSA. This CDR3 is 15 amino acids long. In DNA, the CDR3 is TGTGCCAGCAGCTTAACACCCTATAGCAATCAGCCCCAGCATTTT. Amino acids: CASSLTPYSNQPQHF.

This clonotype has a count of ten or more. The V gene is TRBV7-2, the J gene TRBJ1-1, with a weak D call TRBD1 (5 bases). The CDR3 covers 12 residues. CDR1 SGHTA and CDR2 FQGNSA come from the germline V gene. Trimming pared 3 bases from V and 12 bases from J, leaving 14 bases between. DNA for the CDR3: TGTGCCAGCAGCTTTAATAACAGGTTCTCTTTCTTT. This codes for CASSFNNRFSFF.

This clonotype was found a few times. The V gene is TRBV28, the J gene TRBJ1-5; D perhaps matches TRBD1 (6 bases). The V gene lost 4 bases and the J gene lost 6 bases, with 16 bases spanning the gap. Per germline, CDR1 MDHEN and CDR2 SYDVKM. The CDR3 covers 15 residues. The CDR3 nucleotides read TGTGCCAGCAGTTCCCCTGGGGGCGGGGGTCAGCCCCAGCATTTT. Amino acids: CASSSPGGGGQPQHF.

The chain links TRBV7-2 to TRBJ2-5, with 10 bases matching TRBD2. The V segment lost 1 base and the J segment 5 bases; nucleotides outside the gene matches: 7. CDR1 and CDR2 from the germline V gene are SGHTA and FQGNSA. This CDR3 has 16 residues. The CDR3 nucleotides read TGTGCCAGCAGCTTAGAGGAGCGGGAGGGCTGGGAGACCCAGTACTTC. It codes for CASSLEEREGWETQYF.

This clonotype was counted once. Written as DNA, the CDR3 is TGTGCCAGCACCCCCGGGGGCGGCGGGGAGCTGTTTTTT. Its protein product is CASTPGGGGELFF. V gene TRBV6-6 combines with J gene TRBJ2-2, with D perhaps being TRBD1 or TRBD2 (6 bases each). From germline, CDR1 is MNHNY and CDR2 SVGAGI (reference sequence). The CDR3 is 13 residues long. Deletions cut 7 bases from V and 7 bases from J, with 13 bases between.

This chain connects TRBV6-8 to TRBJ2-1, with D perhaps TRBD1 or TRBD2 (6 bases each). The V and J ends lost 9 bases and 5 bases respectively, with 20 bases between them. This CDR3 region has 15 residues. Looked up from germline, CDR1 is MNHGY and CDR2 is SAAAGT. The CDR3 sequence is CASNTRGRDHNEQFF. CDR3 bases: TGTGCCAGTAACACTCGGGGGCGGGACCACAATGAGCAGTTCTTC.

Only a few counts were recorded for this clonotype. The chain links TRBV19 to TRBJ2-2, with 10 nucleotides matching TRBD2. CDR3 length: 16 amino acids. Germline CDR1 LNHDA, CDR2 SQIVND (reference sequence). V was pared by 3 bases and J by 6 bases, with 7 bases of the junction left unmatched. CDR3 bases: TGTGCCAGTAGTATCCGGGGACTAGCGAGGGCCGGGGAGCTGTTTTTT. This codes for CASSIRGLARAGELFF.

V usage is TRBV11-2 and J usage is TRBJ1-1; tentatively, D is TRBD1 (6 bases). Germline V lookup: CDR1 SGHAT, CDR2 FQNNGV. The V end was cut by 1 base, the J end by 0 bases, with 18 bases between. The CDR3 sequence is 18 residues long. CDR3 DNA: TGTGCCAGCAGCTTAGGGGTCAGGGGCTCGATTATGAACACTGAAGCTTTCTTT. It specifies CASSLGVRGSIMNTEAFF.

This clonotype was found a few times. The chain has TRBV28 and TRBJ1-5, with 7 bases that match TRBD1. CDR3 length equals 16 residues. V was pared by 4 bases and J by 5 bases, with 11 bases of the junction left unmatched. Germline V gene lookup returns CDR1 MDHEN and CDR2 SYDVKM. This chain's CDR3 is CASSSYGGQRDQPQHF. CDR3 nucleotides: TGTGCCAGCAGTTCTTACGGGGGACAGAGAGATCAGCCCCAGCATTTT.

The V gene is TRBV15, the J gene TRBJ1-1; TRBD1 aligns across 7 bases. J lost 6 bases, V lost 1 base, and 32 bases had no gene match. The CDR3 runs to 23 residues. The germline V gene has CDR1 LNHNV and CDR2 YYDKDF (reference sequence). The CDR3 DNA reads TGTGCCACCAGCAGAGTTTCGATCAAATTAGGGACAGAAGGTCTGCGGGGTTACGCTGAAGCTTTCTTT. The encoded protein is CATSRVSIKLGTEGLRGYAEAFF.

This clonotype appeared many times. In DNA form, the CDR3 reads TGTGCCAGCAGCCTCGACAGTGAAAAACTGTTTTTT. It translates to CASSLDSEKLFF. This rearrangement joins TRBV7-9 to TRBJ1-4, with a weak D call TRBD1 (5 bases). The CDR3 has 12 amino acids. Germline V CDR1 and CDR2: SEHNR, FQNEAQ (reference sequence). The germline V and J ends were trimmed by 5 bases and 7 bases, with 8 bases remaining between them.